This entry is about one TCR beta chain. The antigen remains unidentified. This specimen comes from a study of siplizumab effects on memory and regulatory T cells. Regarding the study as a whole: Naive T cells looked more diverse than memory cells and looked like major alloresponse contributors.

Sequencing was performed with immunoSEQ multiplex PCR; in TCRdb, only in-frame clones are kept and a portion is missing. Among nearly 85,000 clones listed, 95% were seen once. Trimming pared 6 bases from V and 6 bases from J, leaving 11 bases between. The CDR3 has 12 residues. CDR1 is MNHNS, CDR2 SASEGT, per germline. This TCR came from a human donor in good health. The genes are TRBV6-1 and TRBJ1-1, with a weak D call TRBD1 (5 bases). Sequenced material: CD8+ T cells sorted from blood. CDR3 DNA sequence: TGTGCCAGCAGGATGGGACGGCCTGAAGCTTTCTTT. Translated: CASRMGRPEAFF.